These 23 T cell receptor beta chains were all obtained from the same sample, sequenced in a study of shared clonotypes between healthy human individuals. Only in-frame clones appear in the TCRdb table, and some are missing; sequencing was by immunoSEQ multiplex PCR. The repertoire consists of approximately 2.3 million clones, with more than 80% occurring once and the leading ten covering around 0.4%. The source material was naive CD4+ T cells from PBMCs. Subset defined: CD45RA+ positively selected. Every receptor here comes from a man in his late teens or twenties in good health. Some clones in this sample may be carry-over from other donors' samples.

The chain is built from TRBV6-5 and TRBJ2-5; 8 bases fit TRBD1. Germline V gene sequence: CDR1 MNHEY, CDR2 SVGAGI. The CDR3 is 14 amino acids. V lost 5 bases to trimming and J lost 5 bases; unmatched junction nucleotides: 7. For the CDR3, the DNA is TGTGCCAGCAGTGACAGGGGAGGATGGGAGACCCAGTACTTC. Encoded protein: CASSDRGGWETQYF.

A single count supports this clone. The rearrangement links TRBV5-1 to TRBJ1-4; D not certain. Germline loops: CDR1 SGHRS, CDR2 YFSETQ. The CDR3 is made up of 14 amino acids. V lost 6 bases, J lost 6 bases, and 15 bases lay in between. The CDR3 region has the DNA TGCGCCAGCAAGGAAGTCGGGGTGGATGAAAAACTGTTTTTT. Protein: CASKEVGVDEKLFF.

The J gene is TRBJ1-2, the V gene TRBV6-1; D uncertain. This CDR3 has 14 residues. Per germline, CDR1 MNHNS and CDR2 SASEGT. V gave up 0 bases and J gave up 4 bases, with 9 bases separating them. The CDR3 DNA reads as TGTGCCAGCAGTGAAGCAGGCACCTTCTATGGCTACACCTTC. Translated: CASSEAGTFYGYTF.

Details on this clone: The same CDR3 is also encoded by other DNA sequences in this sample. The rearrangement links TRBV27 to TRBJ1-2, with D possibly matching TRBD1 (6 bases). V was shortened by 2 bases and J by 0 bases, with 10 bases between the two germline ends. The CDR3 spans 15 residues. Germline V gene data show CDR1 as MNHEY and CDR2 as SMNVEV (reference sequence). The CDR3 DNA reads TGTGCCAGCAGTTTAGTCGGGGGGCCTAACTATGGCTACACCTTC. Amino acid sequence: CASSLVGGPNYGYTF.

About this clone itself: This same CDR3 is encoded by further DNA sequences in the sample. This CDR3 reads CASIRGYTEAFF. The CDR3 coding sequence is TGTGCCAGCATCCGGGGATACACTGAAGCTTTCTTT. The V and J genes are TRBV2 and TRBJ1-1; the D is unclear. V lost 7 bases to trimming and J lost 3 bases, with 9 bases between them. Germline V lookup: CDR1 SNHLY, CDR2 FYNNEI. This CDR3 has 12 residues.

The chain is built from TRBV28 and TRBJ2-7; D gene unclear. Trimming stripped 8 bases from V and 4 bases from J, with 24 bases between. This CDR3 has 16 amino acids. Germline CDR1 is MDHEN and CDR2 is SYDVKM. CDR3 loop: CASGLGVGSRHYEQYF. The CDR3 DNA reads TGTGCCAGCGGATTAGGAGTTGGTTCGCGACATTACGAGCAGTACTTC. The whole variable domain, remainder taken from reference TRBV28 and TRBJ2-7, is DVKVTQSSRYLVKRTGEKVFLECVQDMDHENMFWYRQDPGLGLRLIYFSYDVKMKEKGDIPEGYSVSREKKERFSLILESASTNQTSMYLCASGLGVGSRHYEQYFGPGTRLTVT.

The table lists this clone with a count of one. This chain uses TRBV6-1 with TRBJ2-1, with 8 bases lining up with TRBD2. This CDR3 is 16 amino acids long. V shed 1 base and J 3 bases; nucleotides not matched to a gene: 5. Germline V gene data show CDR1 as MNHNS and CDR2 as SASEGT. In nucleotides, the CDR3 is TGTGCCAGCAGTGAAGAAGGGACTAGTATCTACAATGAGCAGTTCTTC. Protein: CASSEEGTSIYNEQFF.

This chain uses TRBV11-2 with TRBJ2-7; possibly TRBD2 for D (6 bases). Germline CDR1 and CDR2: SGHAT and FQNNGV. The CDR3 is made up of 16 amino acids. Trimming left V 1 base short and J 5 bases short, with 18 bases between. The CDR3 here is CASSLGLQLAGHEQYF. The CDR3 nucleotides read TGTGCCAGCAGCTTAGGTTTACAACTAGCAGGTCACGAGCAGTACTTC.

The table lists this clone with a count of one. For the CDR3, the DNA is TGTGCCAGCTCACCAAGGGGGTCTAACTACGAGCAGTACTTC. This sequence encodes CASSPRGSNYEQYF. The chain is built from TRBV18 and TRBJ2-7, with D possibly being TRBD1 (6 bases). This CDR3 has 14 residues. Germline loops: CDR1 KGHSH, CDR2 LQKENI. Trimming took 2 bases from V and 3 from J, leaving 11 bases between them.

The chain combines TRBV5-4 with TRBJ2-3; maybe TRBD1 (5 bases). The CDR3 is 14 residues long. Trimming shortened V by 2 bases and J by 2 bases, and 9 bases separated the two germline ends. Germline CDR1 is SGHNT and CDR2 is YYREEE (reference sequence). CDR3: CASSFGADTDTQYF. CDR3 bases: TGTGCCAGCAGCTTTGGGGCGGACACAGATACGCAGTATTTT.

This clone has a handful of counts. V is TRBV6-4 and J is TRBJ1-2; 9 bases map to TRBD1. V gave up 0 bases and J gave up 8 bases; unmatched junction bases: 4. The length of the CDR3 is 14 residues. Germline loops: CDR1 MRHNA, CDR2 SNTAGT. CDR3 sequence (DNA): TGTGCCAGCAGTGACTCTACAGGGGGCTACGGCTACACCTTC. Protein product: CASSDSTGGYGYTF.

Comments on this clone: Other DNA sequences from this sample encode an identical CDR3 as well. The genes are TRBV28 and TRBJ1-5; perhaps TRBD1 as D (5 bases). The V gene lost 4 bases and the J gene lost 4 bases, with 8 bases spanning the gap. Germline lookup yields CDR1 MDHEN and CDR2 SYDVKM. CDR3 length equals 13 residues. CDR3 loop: CASSSGGNQPQHF. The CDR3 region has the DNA TGTGCCAGCAGTTCCGGGGGAAATCAGCCCCAGCATTTT.

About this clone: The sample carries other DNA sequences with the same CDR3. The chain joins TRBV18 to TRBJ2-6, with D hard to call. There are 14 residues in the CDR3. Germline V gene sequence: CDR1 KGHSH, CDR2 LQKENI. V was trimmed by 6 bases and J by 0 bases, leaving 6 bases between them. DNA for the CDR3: TGTGCCAGCTCCCCGGTCTCTGGGGCCAACGTCCTGACTTTC. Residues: CASSPVSGANVLTF.

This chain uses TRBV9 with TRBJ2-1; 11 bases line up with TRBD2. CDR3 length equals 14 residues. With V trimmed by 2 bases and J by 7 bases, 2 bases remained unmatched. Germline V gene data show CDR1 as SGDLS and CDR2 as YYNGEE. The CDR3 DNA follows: TGTGCCAGCAGCGTTTCTAGCGGGAGGAATGAGCAGTTCTTC. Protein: CASSVSSGRNEQFF.

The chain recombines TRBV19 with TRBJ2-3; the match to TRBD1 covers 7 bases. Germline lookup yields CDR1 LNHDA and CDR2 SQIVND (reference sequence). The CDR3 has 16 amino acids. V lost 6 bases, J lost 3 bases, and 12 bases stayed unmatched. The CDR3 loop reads CASSPIDRVVTDTQYF. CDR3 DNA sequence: TGTGCCAGTAGCCCAATTGACAGGGTGGTAACAGATACGCAGTATTTT.

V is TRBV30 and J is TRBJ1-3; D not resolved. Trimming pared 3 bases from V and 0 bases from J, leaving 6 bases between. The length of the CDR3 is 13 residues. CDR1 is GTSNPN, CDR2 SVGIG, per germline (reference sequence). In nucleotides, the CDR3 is TGTGCCTGGAGCTATAGCTCTGGAAACACCATATATTTT. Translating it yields CAWSYSSGNTIYF.

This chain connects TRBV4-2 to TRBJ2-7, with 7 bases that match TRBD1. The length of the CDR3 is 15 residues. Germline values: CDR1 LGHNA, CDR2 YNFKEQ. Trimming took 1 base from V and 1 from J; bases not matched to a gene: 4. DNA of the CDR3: TGTGCCAGCAGCCAAGTAGGGGGACAGTCCTACGAGCAGTACTTC. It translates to CASSQVGGQSYEQYF.

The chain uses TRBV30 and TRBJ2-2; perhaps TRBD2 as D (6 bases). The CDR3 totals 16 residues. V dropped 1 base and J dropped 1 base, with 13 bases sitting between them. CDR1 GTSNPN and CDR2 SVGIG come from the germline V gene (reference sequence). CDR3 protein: CAWSDFRLENTGELFF. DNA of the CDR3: TGTGCCTGGAGTGATTTCCGACTAGAGAACACCGGGGAGCTGTTTTTT.

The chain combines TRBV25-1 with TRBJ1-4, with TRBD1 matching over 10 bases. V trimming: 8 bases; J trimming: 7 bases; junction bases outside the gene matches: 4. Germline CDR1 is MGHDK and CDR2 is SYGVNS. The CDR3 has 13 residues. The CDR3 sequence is CASRDRGGEKLFF. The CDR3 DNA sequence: TGTGCCAGCCGGGACAGGGGCGGTGAAAAACTGTTTTTT.

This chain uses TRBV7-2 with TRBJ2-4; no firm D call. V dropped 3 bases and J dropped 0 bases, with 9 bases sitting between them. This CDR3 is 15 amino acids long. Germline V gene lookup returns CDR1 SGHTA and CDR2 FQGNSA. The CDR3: CASSFLLRAKNIQYF. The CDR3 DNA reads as TGTGCCAGCAGCTTTCTCCTACGAGCCAAAAACATTCAGTACTTC. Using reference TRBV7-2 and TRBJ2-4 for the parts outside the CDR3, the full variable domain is GAGVSQSPSNKVTEKGKDVELRCDPISGHTALYWYRQSLGQGLEFLIYFQGNSAPDKSGLPSDRFSAERTGGSVSTLTIQRTQQEDSAVYLCASSFLLRAKNIQYFGAGTRLSVL.

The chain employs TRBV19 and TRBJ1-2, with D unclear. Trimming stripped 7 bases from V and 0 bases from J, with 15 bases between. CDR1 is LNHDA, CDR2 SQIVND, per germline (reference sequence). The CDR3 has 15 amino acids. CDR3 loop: CASIGGQAANYGYTF. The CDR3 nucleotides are TGTGCCAGTATTGGAGGGCAGGCCGCTAACTATGGCTACACCTTC.

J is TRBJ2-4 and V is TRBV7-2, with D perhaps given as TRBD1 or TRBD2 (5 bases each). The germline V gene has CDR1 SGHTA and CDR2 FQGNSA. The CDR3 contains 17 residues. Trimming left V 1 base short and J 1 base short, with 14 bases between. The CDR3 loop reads CASSLVWGPLAKNIQYF. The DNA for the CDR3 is TGTGCCAGCAGCTTAGTTTGGGGACCTCTTGCCAAAAACATTCAGTACTTC.

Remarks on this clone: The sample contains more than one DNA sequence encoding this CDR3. CDR3 protein: CASSLSSSSYNEQFF. CDR3 DNA sequence: TGTGCCAGCAGCTTGAGCAGTAGCTCCTACAATGAGCAGTTCTTC. The V gene is TRBV5-4, the J gene TRBJ2-1; D gene ambiguous. The germline V gene encodes CDR1 SGHNT and CDR2 YYREEE (reference sequence). V was shortened by 1 base and J by 0 bases, with 8 bases between the two germline ends. There are 15 residues in the CDR3. Complete variable domain (other parts from reference TRBV5-4 and TRBJ2-1): ETGVTQSPTHLIKTRGQQVTLRCSSQSGHNTVSWYQQALGQGPQFIFQYYREEENGRGNFPPRFSGLQFPNYSSELNVNALELDDSALYLCASSLSSSSYNEQFFGPGTRLTVL.